The next 15 T cell receptor beta chains were all read from a single sample in a study of OX40 agonist ivuxolimab in advanced cancers. Profiled with immunoSEQ multiplex PCR; TCRdb holds only in-frame clones, not every one. The sample holds approximately 58,000 clones, approximately 80% seen once. Sequenced material: CD4+ or CD8+ T cells sorted from blood, taken in a trial of the OX40 agonist ivuxolimab. Source of these receptors: an adult with an advanced solid tumor such as melanoma, head and neck, liver or kidney cancer.

The rearrangement joins TRBV5-4 to TRBJ2-1; D unclear. Germline CDR1 and CDR2: SGHNT and YYREEE (reference sequence). The CDR3 contains 14 residues. Between the trimmed V and J ends, which lost 3 bases and 4 bases, there was a span of 11 bases. Here the CDR3 DNA reads TGTGCCAGCAGCTCCTACTCTCCGTACAATGAGCAGTTCTTC. It codes for CASSSYSPYNEQFF.

This chain links TRBV5-3 with TRBJ2-7; 9 positions match TRBD1. TRBV5-3 is classed as an ORF, of uncertain function. The V gene end was trimmed by 8 bases and the J gene end by 5 bases; junction bases not matched to a gene: 14. The CDR3 is 15 amino acids. CDR3 bases: TGTGCCAGCATACAAACTGGGACAGGGATGAACGAGCAGTACTTC. Residues: CASIQTGTGMNEQYF.

V is TRBV2 and J is TRBJ1-1; no firm D call. Trimming removed 6 bases at V and 4 bases at J, with 9 bases between. The CDR3 spans 12 residues. Germline V lookup: CDR1 SNHLY, CDR2 FYNNEI. DNA for the CDR3: TGTGCCAGCAGGCCCCGGGCCACTGAAGCTTTCTTT. As protein: CASRPRATEAFF. The full variable domain, completed using reference TRBV2 and TRBJ1-1, is EPEVTQTPSHQVTQMGQEVILRCVPISNHLYFYWYRQILGQKVEFLVSFYNNEISEKSEIFDDQFSVERPDGSNFTLKIRSTKLEDSAMYFCASRPRATEAFFGQGTRLTVV.

The chain has TRBV11-3 and TRBJ2-5, with 7 bases matching TRBD2. The CDR3 runs to 15 residues. V lost 0 bases, J lost 3 bases, and 4 bases stayed unmatched. Looked up from germline, CDR1 is SGHNT and CDR2 is YENEEA. This CDR3 reads CASSLDRLAEETQYF. CDR3 bases: TGTGCCAGCAGCTTAGATCGACTAGCTGAAGAGACCCAGTACTTC.

The rearrangement links TRBV6-5 to TRBJ2-6; D gene unclear. The CDR3 is 15 amino acids. Germline V gene data show CDR1 as MNHEY and CDR2 as SVGAGI. V was cut by 6 bases and J by 0 bases, with 9 bases left in between. The CDR3 sequence is CASSRWISGANVLTF. The CDR3 nucleotides read TGTGCCAGCAGCCGCTGGATCTCTGGGGCCAACGTCCTGACTTTC.

The gene calls are TRBV23-1 and TRBJ2-7; D is possibly TRBD1 (6 bases). TRBV23-1 is reported as an ORF; its role is uncertain. The length of the CDR3 is 14 residues. Trimming shortened V by 6 bases and J by 4 bases, and 16 bases separated the two germline ends. The CDR3 here is CASSRKDSKYEQYF. The DNA for the CDR3 is TGCGCCAGCAGCCGAAAGGACAGTAAGTACGAGCAGTACTTC.

The J gene is TRBJ1-2, the V gene TRBV2; 7 nucleotides align to TRBD1. This CDR3 is built from 15 residues. CDR1 and CDR2 from the germline V gene are SNHLY and FYNNEI. The J segment lost 2 bases and the V segment lost 3 bases, leaving 6 bases of the junction unmatched. Here the CDR3 reads CASSEYADRNYGYTF. The CDR3 region has the DNA TGTGCCAGCAGTGAGTACGCGGACAGGAACTATGGCTACACCTTC.

This sequence joins TRBV5-1 and TRBJ2-3; 8 bases fit TRBD1. CDR1 is SGHRS, CDR2 YFSETQ, per germline. V was pared by 4 bases and J by 1 base, with 8 bases of the junction left unmatched. This CDR3 contains 16 residues. The CDR3 coding sequence is TGCGCCAGCAGCGCGGGACAGGTGGATGGCACAGATACGCAGTATTTT. Translating it yields CASSAGQVDGTDTQYF.

V and J are TRBV5-1 and TRBJ2-2, with unresolved D. There are 16 residues in the CDR3. CDR1 is SGHRS, CDR2 YFSETQ, per germline. Trimming took 0 bases from V and 2 from J, leaving 11 bases between them. CDR3 sequence: CASSLAAQTNTGELFF. The CDR3 DNA sequence: TGCGCCAGCAGCTTGGCGGCGCAGACCAACACCGGGGAGCTGTTTTTT.

The gene calls are TRBV6-5 and TRBJ2-7; tentatively, D is TRBD1 (6 bases). This CDR3 spans 14 amino acids. CDR1 MNHEY and CDR2 SVGAGI come from the germline V gene. V was shortened by 7 bases and J by 3 bases, with 16 bases between the two germline ends. In DNA form, the CDR3 reads TGTGCCAGCAAGGGGTGGGCAGGGGACTACGAGCAGTACTTC. Protein sequence: CASKGWAGDYEQYF.

The CDR3 spells CASSLVAGASGGTEAFF. The CDR3 region has the DNA TGCGCCAGCAGCTTGGTTGCGGGGGCAAGTGGGGGCACTGAAGCTTTCTTT. The rearrangement uses TRBV5-1 and TRBJ1-1; a possible D gene is TRBD1 (6 bases). V was cut by 0 bases and J by 4 bases, with 19 bases left in between. The germline CDR1 and CDR2 sequences are SGHRS and YFSETQ. The CDR3 contains 17 residues.

V gene TRBV2 combines with J gene TRBJ2-1; 7 nucleotides line up with TRBD2. The CDR3 extends over 15 amino acids. Germline V gene lookup returns CDR1 SNHLY and CDR2 FYNNEI. Trimming cost V 6 bases and J 4 bases; bases outside gene matches: 9. The CDR3 bases are TGTGCCAGCAGATGGCTAGGACTAGAATACAATGAGCAGTTCTTC. This encodes CASRWLGLEYNEQFF.

The J gene is TRBJ1-5, the V gene TRBV18; possible D gene TRBD1, 6 bases. The CDR3 consists of 15 residues. Deletions cut 1 base from V and 6 bases from J, with 13 bases between. Germline V gives CDR1 KGHSH, CDR2 LQKENI. CDR3 sequence: CASSPLGAPGQPQHF. The CDR3 DNA reads as TGTGCCAGCTCACCACTGGGGGCGCCAGGTCAGCCCCAGCATTTT.

This rearrangement joins TRBV9 to TRBJ1-6; no reliable D call. This CDR3 has 14 amino acids. V lost 2 bases and J lost 9, with 12 bases in between. Germline V lookup: CDR1 SGDLS, CDR2 YYNGEE. The CDR3 DNA is TGTGCCAGCAGCGTTGGCAGGTCTGGTTCACCCCTCCACTTT. This translates into CASSVGRSGSPLHF.

This chain links TRBV11-1 with TRBJ2-7; a possible D gene is TRBD2 (6 bases). V was shortened by 2 bases and J by 6 bases, with 23 bases between the two germline ends. The germline gives CDR1 SGHAT, CDR2 FQDESV (reference sequence). This CDR3 region has 17 residues. This CDR3 is CASSLSSSTLGGREQYF. The CDR3 DNA is TGTGCCAGCAGCTTATCCTCTTCTACCTTGGGGGGTCGCGAGCAGTACTTC.